The present T cell receptor beta chain was sequenced within a study of blood T cell repertoires in COVID-19 (dated by TCRdb to the early 2020s). For the wider study: Samples covering the acute and convalescent phases of COVID-19 were provided by collaborators in the United States, Italy and Spain. The material from the prospective study consisted of cDNA or gDNA derived from T cells, B-cell-depleted T cells, or PBMCs. Deeply sampled blood TCRbeta repertoires from subjects exposed to, actively infected with, or recovered from COVID-19 were included in the dataset. A freely available public database, intended as a resource for researchers studying the immune response to SARS-CoV-2, is where the repertoires were released. Samples were obtained from the ongoing ImmuneRACE study (first 160 participants) and from approximately 1,200 subjects provided by 6 global collaborators. A de-identified subject ID, COVID-19 status, age in years and sex were almost always included in the sample metadata. Where available, HLA class I and class II types were taken from metadata supplied by the sample provider and were not determined by assay-based typing. Beyond this particular receptor, the publication reports: The amount of clinical and demographic metadata varied by source and participant and was provided uncurated.

TCRbeta CDR3 regions were amplified from genomic DNA by means of the immunoSEQ Assay, a bias-controlled multiplex PCR. Under the source paper's analysis protocol: Nucleated cell counts per sample were estimated from amplification of reference gene primers within the assay. Sequence reads were collapsed and filtered to measure the absolute abundance of every unique TCRbeta CDR3 rearrangement. For each sample, productive Simpson clonality was calculated as the square root of Simpson's diversity index across productive rearrangements. Sourced from immuneACCESS, this table was stored by TCRdb with only in-frame sequences that have V and J called. A share of the clones is absent; for the studies checked, an unresolved V gene accounts for under half, and the remainder has no known explanation. V and J calls plus clone size are reproduced from that table; the DNA served to infer D and trimming. Here the sample has a few hundred thousand clones; roughly 85% occur a single time. About 0.91% of the sample comes from the top ten.

Whole blood was collected in K2EDTA tubes by collaborating institutions according to the institutions' own protocols. For TCRbeta analysis, collaborators shipped samples as frozen whole blood, isolated PBMCs, or DNA extracted from either of those sample types. From V the trimming removes 3 bases and from J it removes 6 bases, while the gene matches leave 6 bases of the junction unaccounted for. From its cysteine to its phenylalanine, the CDR3 spans 14 amino acids. Only the CDR3 region is kept as DNA, spanning 42 bases read in frame from base 1. For CDR1 and CDR2, the germline V gene lists MGHRA and YSYEKL. In the case of this clone: Its antigen is still unknown. Base quality data are lacking; no much larger clone is found one base away.

This TCR derives from a man aged 35 to 55 with acute or convalescent COVID-19. The sample comprised peripheral blood. Here the chain combines TRBV4-1 and TRBJ1-2, and 8 junction bases match TRBD1. At the DNA level, the sequence is TGCGCCAGCAGCCAGGTAGGACAGGGAAATGGCTACACCTTC. This codes for CASSQVGQGNGYTF.